The clone carrying this TCR beta chain was counted many times. No antigen is known for it. Time point reported: sample taken at primary tumor resection. Whole RNA was taken from tumor, nontumor lung or frozen PBMC; it was then sequenced unsorted. Samples were donated by 72 untreated early-stage non-small cell lung cancer patients. Trimming stripped 5 bases from V and 5 bases from J, with 15 bases between. The CDR3 contains 14 residues. Germline-derived CDR1 and CDR2 are SGHTA and FQGTGA. This entry is derived from a study of spatial heterogeneity in lung cancer. In the study overall: There were consistently more beta-chain sequences detected than alpha-chain sequences.

Study results and limitations: Tumor TCRs that were ubiquitous and expanded showed up in blood more at resection than follow-up.

Each TCR cDNA molecule bore a unique molecular identifier. Each CDR3 protein is one row after TCRdb ran MiXCR on the 5' RACE reads. The sample shows 45,000 to 65,000 distinct CDR3 sequences, roughly 7% of them seen only once. The material sequenced was PBMCs, taken at surgery. The clonotype comes from a female donor with early-stage non-small cell lung cancer. This sequence joins TRBV7-3 and TRBJ1-1; D remains unclear. The CDR3 is CASSPSGVGTEAFF. The CDR3 nucleotides are TGTGCCAGCAGCCCCTCCGGGGTGGGTACTGAAGCTTTCTTT. Filled out from reference TRBV7-3 and TRBJ1-1, the complete variable domain reads GAGVSQTPSNKVTEKGKYVELRCDPISGHTALYWYRQSLGQGPEFLIYFQGTGAADDSGLPNDRFFAVRPEGSVSTLKIQRTERGDSAVYLCASSPSGVGTEAFFGQGTRLTVV.